A selection of T cell receptor beta chains follows, all from one sample in a study of T cells in Graves' hyperthyroidism and ophthalmopathy. TCRdb used MiXCR to reprocess the multiplex PCR reads, holding one entry per CDR3 protein. The table includes under 800,000 distinct CDR3 sequences, 12% to 15% detected once. The sample comprised blood. These receptor sequences come from a woman under 30 with Graves' hyperthyroidism. Both conserved end residues are part of each CDR3. Fields, in order: V gene, J gene, CDR3 protein.

V: TRBV27
J: TRBJ2-7
CDR3: CASSRGHPLYYEQYF

V: TRBV7-7
J: TRBJ2-1
CDR3: CASSLAGQGDEQFF

V: TRBV24-1
J: TRBJ2-5
CDR3: CATRGRDQETQYF

V: TRBV6-2/TRBV6-3
J: TRBJ1-1
CDR3: CASSYSGTSAFF

V: TRBV27
J: TRBJ1-1
CDR3: CARRLLGSYGMNTEAFF

V: TRBV5-1
J: TRBJ2-1
CDR3: CASSLQLAGNNEQFF

V: TRBV19
J: TRBJ2-3
CDR3: CASTEWGRGTDTQYF

V: TRBV6-2/TRBV6-3
J: TRBJ2-7
CDR3: CASSYPPGSGSRYEQYF

V: TRBV13
J: TRBJ2-7
CDR3: CASSTEREVGSYEQYF

V: TRBV28
J: TRBJ2-3
CDR3: CASNVRRDSNTDTQYF

V: TRBV7-9
J: TRBJ2-5
CDR3: CASSRNEWETQYF

V: TRBV6-1
J: TRBJ2-3
CDR3: CASRAGVMSSTDTQYF

V: TRBV7-9
J: TRBJ1-1
CDR3: CASSLKGGVEAFF

V: TRBV9
J: TRBJ1-2
CDR3: CASSVSPKRLGESLDYGYTF